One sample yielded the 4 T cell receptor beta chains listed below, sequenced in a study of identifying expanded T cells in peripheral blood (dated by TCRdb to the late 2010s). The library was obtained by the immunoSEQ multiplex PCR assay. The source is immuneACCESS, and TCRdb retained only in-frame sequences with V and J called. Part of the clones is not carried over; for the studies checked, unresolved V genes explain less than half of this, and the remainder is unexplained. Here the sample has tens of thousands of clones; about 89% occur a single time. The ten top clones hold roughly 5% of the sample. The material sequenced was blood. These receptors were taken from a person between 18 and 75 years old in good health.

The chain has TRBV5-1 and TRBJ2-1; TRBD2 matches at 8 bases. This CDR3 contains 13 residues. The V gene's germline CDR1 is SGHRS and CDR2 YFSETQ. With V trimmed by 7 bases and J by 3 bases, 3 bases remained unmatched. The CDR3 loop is CASRAGGYNEQFF. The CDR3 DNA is TGCGCCAGCCGGGCGGGGGGCTACAATGAGCAGTTCTTC.

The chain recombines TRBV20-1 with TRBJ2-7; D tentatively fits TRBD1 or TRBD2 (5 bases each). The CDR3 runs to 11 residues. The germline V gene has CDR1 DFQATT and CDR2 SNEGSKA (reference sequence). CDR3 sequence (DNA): TGCACCGGGGCAGCCGACTACGAGCAGTACTTC. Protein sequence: CTGAADYEQYF.

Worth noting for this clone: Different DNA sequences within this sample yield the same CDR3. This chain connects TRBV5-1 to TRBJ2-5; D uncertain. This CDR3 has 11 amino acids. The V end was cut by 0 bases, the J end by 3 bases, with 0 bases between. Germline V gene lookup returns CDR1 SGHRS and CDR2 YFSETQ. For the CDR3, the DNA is TGCGCCAGCAGCTTGGAAGAGACCCAGTACTTC. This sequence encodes CASSLEETQYF.

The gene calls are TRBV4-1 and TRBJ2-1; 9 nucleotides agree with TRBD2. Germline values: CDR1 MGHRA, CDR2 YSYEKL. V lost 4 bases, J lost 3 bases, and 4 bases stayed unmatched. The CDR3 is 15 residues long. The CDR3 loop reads CASSPWTSVYNEQFF. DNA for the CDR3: TGCGCCAGCAGCCCCTGGACTAGCGTCTACAATGAGCAGTTCTTC.